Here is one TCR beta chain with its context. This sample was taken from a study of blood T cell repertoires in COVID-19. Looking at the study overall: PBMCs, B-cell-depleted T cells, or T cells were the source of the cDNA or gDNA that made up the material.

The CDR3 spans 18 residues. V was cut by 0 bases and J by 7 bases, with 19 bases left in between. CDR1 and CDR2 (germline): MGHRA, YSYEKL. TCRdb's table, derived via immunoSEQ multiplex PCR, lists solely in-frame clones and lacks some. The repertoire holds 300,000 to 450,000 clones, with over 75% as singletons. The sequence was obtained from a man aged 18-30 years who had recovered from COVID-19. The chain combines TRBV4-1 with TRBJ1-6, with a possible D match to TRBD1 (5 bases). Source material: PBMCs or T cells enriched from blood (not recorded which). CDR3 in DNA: TGCGCCAGCAGCCAAGATCTCAGACAGACCGCTCCGAATTCACCCCTCCACTTT. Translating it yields CASSQDLRQTAPNSPLHF.